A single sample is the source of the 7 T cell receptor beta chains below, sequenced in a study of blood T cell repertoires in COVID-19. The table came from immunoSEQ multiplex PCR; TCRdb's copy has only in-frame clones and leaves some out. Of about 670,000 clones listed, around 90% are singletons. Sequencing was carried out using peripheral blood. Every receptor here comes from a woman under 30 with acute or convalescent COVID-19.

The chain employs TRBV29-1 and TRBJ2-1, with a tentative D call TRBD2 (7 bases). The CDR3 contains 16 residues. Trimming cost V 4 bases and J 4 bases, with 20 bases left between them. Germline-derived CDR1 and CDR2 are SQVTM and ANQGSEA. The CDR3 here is CSVAEEGGAKYNEQFF. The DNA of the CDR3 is TGCAGCGTTGCTGAGGAGGGGGGGGCAAAATACAATGAGCAGTTCTTC.

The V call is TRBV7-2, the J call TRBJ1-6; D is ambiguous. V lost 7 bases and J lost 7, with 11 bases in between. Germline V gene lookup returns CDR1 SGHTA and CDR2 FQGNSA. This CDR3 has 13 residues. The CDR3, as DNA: TGTGCCAGCACCCCAACACCCAATTCACCCCTCCACTTT. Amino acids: CASTPTPNSPLHF.

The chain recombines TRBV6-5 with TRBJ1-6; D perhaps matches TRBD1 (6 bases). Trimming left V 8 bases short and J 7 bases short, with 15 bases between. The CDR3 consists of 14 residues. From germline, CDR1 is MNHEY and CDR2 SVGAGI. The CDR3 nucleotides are TGTGCCAGCGGGGTAGGGGGTGCCAATTCACCCCTCCACTTT. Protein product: CASGVGGANSPLHF.

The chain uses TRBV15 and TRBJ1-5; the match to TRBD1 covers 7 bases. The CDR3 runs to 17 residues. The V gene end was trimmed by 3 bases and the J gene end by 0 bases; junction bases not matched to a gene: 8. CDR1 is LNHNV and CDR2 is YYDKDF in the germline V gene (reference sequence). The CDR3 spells CATSSNRDSDSNQPQHF. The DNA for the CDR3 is TGTGCCACCAGCAGCAACCGGGACAGTGATAGCAATCAGCCCCAGCATTTT. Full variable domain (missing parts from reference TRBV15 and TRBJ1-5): DAMVIQNPRYQVTQFGKPVTLSCSQTLNHNVMYWYQQKSSQAPKLLFHYYDKDFNNEADTPDNFQSRRPNTSFCFLDIRSPGLGDTAMYLCATSSNRDSDSNQPQHFGDGTRLSIL.

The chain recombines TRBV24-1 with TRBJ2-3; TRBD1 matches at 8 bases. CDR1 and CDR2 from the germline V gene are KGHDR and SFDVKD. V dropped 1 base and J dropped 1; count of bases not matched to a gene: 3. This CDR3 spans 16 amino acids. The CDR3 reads CATSDFQGAGTDTQYF. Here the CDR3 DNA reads TGTGCCACCAGTGATTTCCAGGGGGCGGGCACAGATACGCAGTATTTT.

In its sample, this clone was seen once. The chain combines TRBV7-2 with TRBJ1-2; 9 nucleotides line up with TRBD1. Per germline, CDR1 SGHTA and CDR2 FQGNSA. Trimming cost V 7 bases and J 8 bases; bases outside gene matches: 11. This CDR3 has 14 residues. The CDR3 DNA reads TGTGCCAGCACCCAAGGACAGGGGCTATGGGGCTACACCTTC. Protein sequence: CASTQGQGLWGYTF.

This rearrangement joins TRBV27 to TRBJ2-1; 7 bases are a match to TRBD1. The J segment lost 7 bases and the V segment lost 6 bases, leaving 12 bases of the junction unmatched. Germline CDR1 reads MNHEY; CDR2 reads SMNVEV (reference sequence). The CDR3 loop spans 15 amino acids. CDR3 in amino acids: CASRRQGGVWNEQFF. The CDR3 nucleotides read TGTGCCAGCAGGAGACAGGGCGGAGTATGGAATGAGCAGTTCTTC.